This T cell receptor (beta chain) was obtained from a study of cytomegalovirus exposure and HLA in healthy donors. Study information: Of all 370 or so donors who were genotyped, under 90% belonged to the Caucasian-associated ancestry cluster. Study-wide findings and caveats: Cytomegalovirus-associated status was assigned to fewer than 200 TCR beta chains.

PCR was performed using 60 Vbeta and 13 Jbeta primers. Per the original data handling: In a later analysis, roughly 10 million of around 75 million unique beta chains occurred in at least two donors. Libraries were prepared by immunoSEQ multiplex PCR; TCRdb keeps only in-frame clonotypes and omits some of them. That table is the source of V, J and clone size, and D and trimming were worked out from the DNA. In the table there are about 130,000 clones, 60% to 80% of which are singletons. Concerning this clone itself: Its target is unknown.

Germline CDR1 and CDR2: MNHNS and SASEGT. V lost 1 base to trimming and J lost 4 bases; unmatched junction nucleotides: 5. The CDR3 length is 15 residues. Sample: PBMCs. The TCR comes from a man under 40 in good health and CMV-seronegative. The chain has TRBV6-1 and TRBJ2-7; 9 positions match TRBD2. This chain's CDR3 is CASSEGAGGGYEQYF. In nucleotides, the CDR3 is TGTGCCAGCAGTGAAGGGGCGGGAGGGGGTTACGAGCAGTACTTC.